This TCR beta chain was observed in a study of glioma-infiltrating T cells after dendritic cell vaccination (dated by TCRdb to the mid-2010s). With regard to the full study: A cohort of 15 glioblastoma patients from Phase I and II dendritic cell vaccination trials was included, of whom 9 were newly diagnosed and 6 had recurrent disease. In glioblastoma patients vaccinated with dendritic cells, deep sequencing of TCR beta CDR3 regions served to measure tumor-infiltrating lymphocyte content and to compare repertoires between tumor and blood. Between the early 2000s and the early 2010s, patients were given autologous tumor lysate-pulsed dendritic cell vaccination. Survival after dendritic cell vaccination was correlated with TCR sequencing metrics, such as TIL content and the overlap between tumor and blood repertoires. Each patient was given three intradermal dendritic cell vaccine injections, spaced two weeks apart, in the arm below the axilla. The vaccine was prepared from monocyte-derived dendritic cells that were cultured for 6 to 7 days with IL-4 and GM-CSF and then pulsed overnight with autologous tumor lysate. What the study reported, not specific to this receptor: The cohort was small and heterogeneous, only a few patients had full blood and tumor sets, and even fewer had initial-recurrent tumor pairs. The three-group TCR overlap response model was characterized as speculative, and prospective validation of the model was stated to be required. After dendritic cell vaccination, a higher estimated pretreatment TIL content predicted longer time to progression and overall survival. TCR clonality showed no direct relationship with survival, which suggests that a diverse polyclonal response may matter.

On this clone itself: Which antigen it targets is not known. The input lacks base qualities; no much larger clone sits a single base away.

Using the immunoSEQ assay, TCRB CDR3 regions were amplified from roughly 2 micrograms of genomic DNA, or from all available DNA when less than that was on hand. The multiplex PCR relied on 60 forward primers for TCR V beta segments and 13 reverse primers for J beta segments. Synthetic control templates were spiked into each sample at limiting dilution to estimate reads per starting template. Reads of 87 bp were generated by sequencing on the Illumina HiSeq System. In the source study's methods: To remove PCR and sequencing errors, closely related sequences were merged with a nearest neighbor algorithm. TCR overlap was measured as the percentage of unique tumor TCR beta sequences that were also present in the peripheral blood of the same patient. The table comes from immuneACCESS by way of TCRdb, which keeps in-frame sequences with V and J called. Part of the clones is missing from these tables; in studies checked, under half for an unresolved V gene and the rest for unknown reasons. The V and J calls and clone size come from that table; D and trimming were worked out from the DNA. Counted in this sample were 98,000 or so clones; around 80% of them appeared once. Roughly 5.5% of the sample comes from the top ten.

CDR3 length: 15 amino acids, cysteine to phenylalanine. Only the CDR3 DNA is retained, 45 bases long and in frame from the first base. Germline trimming amounts to 11 bases on V and 4 bases on J, with 11 as the count of junction bases outside the gene matches. Based on the germline V gene, the CDR1 and CDR2 sequences are WSHSY and SAAADI. The intended sense of this specimen's time point label: after dendritic cell vaccination, including at tumor progression/relapse. Patients were selected for having adequate residual fresh-frozen tumor tissue and more than two years of available survival data. An isocitrate dehydrogenase mutation was not carried by any of the glioblastoma patients, although molecular status was otherwise variable. PBMC collection took place before vaccination, two weeks after the third vaccination, and at tumor progression if progression occurred. The Qiagen DNeasy Blood extraction Kit was used for extraction of genomic DNA.

This receptor was identified in a human donor with glioblastoma. The chain links TRBV10-2 with TRBJ2-1; 10 central nucleotides agree with TRBD2. The material sequenced was blood, taken after dendritic cell vaccination. The DNA is as follows: TGCGCCGCCCAACAGGGACTAGCGAGTTACAATGAGCAGTTCTTC. Its protein reads: CAAQQGLASYNEQFF.